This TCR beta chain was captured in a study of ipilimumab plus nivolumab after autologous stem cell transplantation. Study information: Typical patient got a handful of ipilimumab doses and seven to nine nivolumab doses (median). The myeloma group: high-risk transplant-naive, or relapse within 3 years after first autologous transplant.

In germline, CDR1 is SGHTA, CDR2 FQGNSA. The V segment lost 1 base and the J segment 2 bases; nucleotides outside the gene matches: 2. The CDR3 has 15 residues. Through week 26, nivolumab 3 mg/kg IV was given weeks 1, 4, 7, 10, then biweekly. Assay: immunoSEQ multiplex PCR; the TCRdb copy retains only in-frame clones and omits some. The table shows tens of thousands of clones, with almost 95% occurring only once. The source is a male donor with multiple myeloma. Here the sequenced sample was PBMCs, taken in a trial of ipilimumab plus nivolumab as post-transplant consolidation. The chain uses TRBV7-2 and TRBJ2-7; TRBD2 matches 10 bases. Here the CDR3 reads CASSLGTSGTYEQYF. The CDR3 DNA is TGTGCCAGCAGCTTAGGGACTAGCGGAACCTACGAGCAGTACTTC.